This T cell receptor (beta chain) was identified during a study of radiotherapy plus CTLA-4 blockade in lung cancer. Turning to the study itself: Overall, about 19% of patients showed an objective response, while 31% attained disease control. Study results and limitations: Increased serum interferon-beta after radiation also reportedly predicted response strongly. In blood, TCR clones derived from the tumor expanded after radiotherapy plus ipilimumab.

The CDR3 is 15 amino acids. Germline V gives CDR1 MNHEY, CDR2 SMNVEV (reference sequence). J gave up 3 bases and V 8 bases, and 9 bases lay outside the gene matches. Patients had chemo-refractory metastatic non-small-cell lung cancer and received focal radiation plus CTLA-4 blockade that used ipilimumab. Clones were read by immunoSEQ multiplex PCR, and TCRdb kept only the in-frame ones, dropping some. Among roughly 100,000 clones, around 80% were seen once, and the ten largest hold about 25%. A word on this clone: What it recognizes is unknown.

The specimen comprised peripheral blood, sampled from a patient treated with radiotherapy plus ipilimumab. The sequence was obtained from a human donor with non-small cell lung cancer that progressed on radiotherapy plus ipilimumab. The rearrangement joins TRBV27 to TRBJ2-1, with 8 bases aligning to TRBD1. CDR3 nucleotides: TGTGCCAGCCAACCCGGGACAGGTGGCTACAATGAGCAGTTCTTC. The encoded protein is CASQPGTGGYNEQFF.